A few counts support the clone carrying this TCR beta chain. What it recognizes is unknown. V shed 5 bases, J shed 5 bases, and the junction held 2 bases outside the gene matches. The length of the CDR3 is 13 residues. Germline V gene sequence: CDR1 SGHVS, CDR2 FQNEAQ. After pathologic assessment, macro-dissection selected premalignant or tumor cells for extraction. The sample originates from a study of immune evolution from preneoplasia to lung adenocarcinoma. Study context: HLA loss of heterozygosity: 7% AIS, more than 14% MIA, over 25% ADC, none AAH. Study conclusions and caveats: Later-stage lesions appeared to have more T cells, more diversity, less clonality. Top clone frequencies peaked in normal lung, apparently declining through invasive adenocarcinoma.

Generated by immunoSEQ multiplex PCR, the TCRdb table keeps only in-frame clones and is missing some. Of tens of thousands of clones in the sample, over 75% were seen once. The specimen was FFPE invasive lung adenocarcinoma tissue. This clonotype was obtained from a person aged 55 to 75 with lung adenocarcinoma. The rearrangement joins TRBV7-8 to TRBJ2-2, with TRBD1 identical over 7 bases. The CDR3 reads CASSRGRTGELFF. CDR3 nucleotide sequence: TGTGCCAGCAGCAGGGGGCGTACCGGGGAGCTGTTTTTT. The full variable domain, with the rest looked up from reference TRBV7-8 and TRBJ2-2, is GAGVSQSPRYKVAKRGQDVALRCDPISGHVSLFWYQQALGQGPEFLTYFQNEAQLDKSGLPSDRFFAERPEGSVSTLKIQRTQQEDSAVYLCASSRGRTGELFFGEGSRLTVL.